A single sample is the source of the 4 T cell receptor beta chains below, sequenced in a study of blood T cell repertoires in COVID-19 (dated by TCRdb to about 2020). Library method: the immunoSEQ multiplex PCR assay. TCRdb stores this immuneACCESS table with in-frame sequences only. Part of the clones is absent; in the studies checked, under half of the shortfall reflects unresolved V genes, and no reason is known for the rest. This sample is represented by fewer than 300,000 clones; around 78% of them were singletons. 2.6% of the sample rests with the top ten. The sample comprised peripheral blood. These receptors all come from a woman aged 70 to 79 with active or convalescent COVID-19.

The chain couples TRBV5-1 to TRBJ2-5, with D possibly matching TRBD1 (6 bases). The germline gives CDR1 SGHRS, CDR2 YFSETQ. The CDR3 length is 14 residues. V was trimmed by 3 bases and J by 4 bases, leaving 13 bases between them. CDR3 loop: CASSSTLQGETQYF. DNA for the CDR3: TGCGCCAGCAGCTCCACACTACAGGGAGAGACCCAGTACTTC.

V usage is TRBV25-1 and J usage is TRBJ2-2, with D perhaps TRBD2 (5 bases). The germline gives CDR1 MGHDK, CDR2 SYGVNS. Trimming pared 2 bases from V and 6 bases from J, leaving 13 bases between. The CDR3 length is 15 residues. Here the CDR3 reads CASSERPLGAGELFF. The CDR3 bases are TGTGCCAGCAGTGAAAGGCCACTAGGAGCCGGGGAGCTGTTTTTT.

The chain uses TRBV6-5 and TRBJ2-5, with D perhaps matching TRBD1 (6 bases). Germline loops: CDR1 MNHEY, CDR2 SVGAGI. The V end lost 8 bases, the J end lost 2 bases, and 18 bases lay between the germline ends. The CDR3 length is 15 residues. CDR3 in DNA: TGTGCCAGCCGCGTGAGGGGGTCACGGCAAGAGACCCAGTACTTC. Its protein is CASRVRGSRQETQYF.

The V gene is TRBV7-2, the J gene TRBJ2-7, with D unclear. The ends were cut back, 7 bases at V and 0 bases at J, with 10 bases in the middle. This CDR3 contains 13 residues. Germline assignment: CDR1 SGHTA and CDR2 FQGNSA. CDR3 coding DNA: TGTGCCAGCACCAGTTGGAGCTCCTACGAGCAGTACTTC. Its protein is CASTSWSSYEQYF.